Shown below are 30 T cell receptor beta chains from a single sample sequenced in a study of shared clonotypes between healthy human individuals. Measured with immunoSEQ multiplex PCR; TCRdb has only the in-frame clones, and not every one. The repertoire holds fewer than 850,000 clones, about two thirds seen once, with approximately 1.8% in the top ten. The specimen was memory CD4+ T cells sorted from blood. Sample subset: CD45RA-negative fraction. The receptors were sampled from a woman between 25 and 40 years old in good health.

A few counts support this clone. CDR3 nucleotide sequence: TGTGCCAGCAGCTTAGGGGGTACTGGGGCCAACGTCCTGACTTTC. Protein sequence: CASSLGGTGANVLTF. V gene TRBV7-9 combines with J gene TRBJ2-6; D ambiguous. Germline V CDR1 and CDR2: SEHNR, FQNEAQ (reference sequence). Trimming stripped 1 base from V and 2 bases from J, with 6 bases between. This CDR3 region has 15 residues.

The rearrangement links TRBV28 to TRBJ1-2; D gene ambiguous. This CDR3 is 13 amino acids long. Trimming cost V 3 bases and J 5 bases, with 10 bases left between them. CDR1 MDHEN and CDR2 SYDVKM come from the germline V gene. CDR3 amino acids: CASSLRSPYGYTF. The CDR3 coding sequence is TGTGCCAGCAGTTTGCGGTCGCCTTATGGCTACACCTTC.

The CDR3 loop reads CASRGAGGTDTQYF. CDR3 bases: TGTGCCAGCAGAGGCGCGGGAGGTACAGATACGCAGTATTTT. V usage is TRBV13 and J usage is TRBJ2-3; 8 bases are a match to TRBD2. The germline V gene encodes CDR1 PRHDT and CDR2 FYEKMQ (reference sequence). This CDR3 comprises 14 residues. V dropped 6 bases and J dropped 3; count of bases not matched to a gene: 5. The entire variable domain, with the rest obtained from reference TRBV13 and TRBJ2-3, is as follows: AAGVIQSPRHLIKEKRETATLKCYPIPRHDTVYWYQQGPGQDPQFLISFYEKMQSDKGSIPDRFSAQQFSDYHSELNMSSLELGDSALYFCASRGAGGTDTQYFGPGTRLTVL.

This chain connects TRBV4-2 to TRBJ1-4, with 9 nucleotides matching TRBD1. J gave up 8 bases and V 1 base, and 8 bases lay outside the gene matches. Germline V lookup: CDR1 LGHNA, CDR2 YNFKEQ. This CDR3 has 16 amino acids. CDR3 protein: CASSQVGGTGREKLFF. In nucleotides, the CDR3 is TGTGCCAGCAGCCAAGTTGGTGGGACAGGGAGGGAAAAACTGTTTTTT.

This clone was counted a single time. This sequence joins TRBV29-1 and TRBJ2-1; 11 bases line up with TRBD2. The J segment lost 8 bases and the V segment lost 4 bases, leaving 7 bases of the junction unmatched. This CDR3 region has 14 residues. Germline V CDR1 and CDR2: SQVTM, ANQGSEA. The CDR3 region has the DNA TGCAGCGTTGTGACTAGCGGGATTGGTGATGAGCAGTTCTTC. Protein sequence: CSVVTSGIGDEQFF.

V usage is TRBV19 and J usage is TRBJ1-1; D is unresolved. Germline lookup yields CDR1 LNHDA and CDR2 SQIVND (reference sequence). V gave up 3 bases and J gave up 0 bases, with 5 bases separating them. This CDR3 region has 13 residues. The CDR3: CASSMSMNTEAFF. CDR3 coding DNA: TGTGCCAGTAGTATGTCGATGAACACTGAAGCTTTCTTT.

The chain carries TRBV2 and TRBJ1-1; no clear D gene. Trimming left V 6 bases short and J 4 bases short, with 15 bases between. Germline V lookup: CDR1 SNHLY, CDR2 FYNNEI. The CDR3 consists of 14 residues. CDR3 amino acids: CASREQLFATEAFF. As DNA, the CDR3 is TGTGCCAGCAGGGAACAGCTTTTTGCCACTGAAGCTTTCTTT. Full variable domain (rest looked up from reference TRBV2 and TRBJ1-1): EPEVTQTPSHQVTQMGQEVILRCVPISNHLYFYWYRQILGQKVEFLVSFYNNEISEKSEIFDDQFSVERPDGSNFTLKIRSTKLEDSAMYFCASREQLFATEAFFGQGTRLTVV.

This clone came up a few times. The chain employs TRBV19 and TRBJ1-2; no firm D call. The CDR3 length is 14 residues. Germline V gene sequence: CDR1 LNHDA, CDR2 SQIVND (reference sequence). Trimming left V 2 bases short and J 4 bases short, with 11 bases between. CDR3: CASSIHGRVYGYTF. In DNA form, the CDR3 reads TGTGCCAGTAGTATACATGGCAGAGTCTATGGCTACACCTTC. Full variable domain (outside the CDR3, taken from reference TRBV19 and TRBJ1-2): DGGITQSPKYLFRKEGQNVTLSCEQNLNHDAMYWYRQDPGQGLRLIYYSQIVNDFQKGDIAEGYSVSREKKESFPLTVTSAQKNPTAFYLCASSIHGRVYGYTFGSGTRLTVV.

This clone has only one observation. The rearrangement links TRBV19 to TRBJ1-1; D not certain. From germline, CDR1 is LNHDA and CDR2 SQIVND (reference sequence). V was cut by 4 bases and J by 0 bases, with 6 bases left in between. This CDR3 is built from 13 residues. The chain's CDR3 is CASSTQLNTEAFF. The CDR3 DNA reads TGTGCCAGTAGTACTCAGTTGAACACTGAAGCTTTCTTT.

This clone was seen at least ten times. At the DNA level, this CDR3 is encoded by other sequences in the same sample as well. V and J are TRBV12-5 and TRBJ2-1, with 14 nucleotides matching TRBD2. V lost 5 bases to trimming and J lost 10 bases; unmatched junction nucleotides: 7. Per germline, CDR1 LGHNT and CDR2 FRNRAP. The CDR3 spans 15 residues. The CDR3 coding sequence is TGTGCTAGTGGTCCCGGGACTAGCGGGAGTGGCGAGCAGTTCTTC. Its translation: CASGPGTSGSGEQFF.

This clone was seen only once. The same CDR3 also results from other DNA sequences found in this sample. The genes are TRBV28 and TRBJ1-2; D gene uncertain. Germline-derived CDR1 and CDR2 are MDHEN and SYDVKM. The CDR3 loop spans 15 amino acids. Trimming cost V 5 bases and J 2 bases, with 15 bases left between them. The CDR3 DNA reads TGTGCCAGCAGTCCCAGAGGCAGACCGAACTATGGCTACACCTTC. Its translation is CASSPRGRPNYGYTF.

V usage is TRBV5-1 and J usage is TRBJ1-5; D unresolved. Germline CDR1 reads SGHRS; CDR2 reads YFSETQ. Trimming pared 1 base from V and 5 bases from J, leaving 13 bases between. CDR3 length: 15 amino acids. Written as DNA, the CDR3 is TGCGCCAGCAGCTTGATAGGAGGAGACGATCAGCCCCAGCATTTT. Protein: CASSLIGGDDQPQHF.

V usage is TRBV10-3 and J usage is TRBJ2-1; 10 bases fit TRBD1. From germline, CDR1 is ENHRY and CDR2 SYGVKD. V shed 6 bases and J 5 bases; nucleotides not matched to a gene: 1. The CDR3 is 13 amino acids. The CDR3 region has the DNA TGTGCCATCAGCGGACAGGGGGACAATGAGCAGTTCTTC. Protein: CAISGQGDNEQFF.

The chain links TRBV7-8 to TRBJ2-3; no firm D call. This CDR3 is 13 amino acids long. Germline-derived CDR1 and CDR2 are SGHVS and FQNEAQ. Trimming shortened V by 5 bases and J by 3 bases, and 9 bases separated the two germline ends. CDR3 loop: CASSVGFTDTQYF. The DNA for the CDR3 is TGTGCCAGCAGCGTCGGGTTTACAGATACGCAGTATTTT.

The chain uses TRBV5-8 and TRBJ1-4; no clear D. Between the trimmed V and J ends, which lost 2 bases and 10 bases, there was a span of 9 bases. The germline CDR1 and CDR2 sequences are SGHTS and YDEGEE. The CDR3 covers 12 residues. DNA of the CDR3: TGTGCCAGCAGCTTCGTGGGAGGAAAACTGTTTTTT. It translates to CASSFVGGKLFF.

The chain carries TRBV4-1 and TRBJ1-2; D call uncertain. Trimming removed 1 base from V and 6 bases from J, with 21 bases in between. Germline V gene sequence: CDR1 MGHRA, CDR2 YSYEKL. CDR3 length: 17 amino acids. CDR3 loop: CASSQVRAGPPRDGYTF. CDR3 bases: TGCGCCAGCAGCCAAGTTAGGGCCGGCCCCCCAAGGGATGGCTACACCTTC.

The chain recombines TRBV5-1 with TRBJ2-1, with 11 bases lining up with TRBD2. The CDR3 length is 17 residues. Germline CDR1 reads SGHRS; CDR2 reads YFSETQ. J was trimmed by 5 bases and V by 0 bases; bases with no gene match: 7. The CDR3 DNA reads as TGCGCCAGCAGCTTGGCGTCGGCGGGACTAGCGGACAATGAGCAGTTCTTC. Its translation: CASSLASAGLADNEQFF.

The chain links TRBV4-2 to TRBJ2-5; D gene unclear. Per the germline V gene, CDR1 is LGHNA and CDR2 is YNFKEQ. The CDR3 has 14 amino acids. V shed 1 base and J shed 2 bases, with 8 bases lying between them. The CDR3 DNA reads TGTGCCAGCAGCCAAGGAGGAGATCAAGAGACCCAGTACTTC. It yields the protein CASSQGGDQETQYF.

The gene calls are TRBV4-2 and TRBJ2-5; D remains unclear. With 5 bases removed from V and 1 base from J, the gap between germline ends came to 8 bases. The CDR3 runs to 13 residues. In germline, CDR1 is LGHNA, CDR2 YNFKEQ. In DNA form, the CDR3 reads TGTGCCAGCAGCTTGGTAGGCCAAGAGACCCAGTACTTC. This translates into CASSLVGQETQYF.

On this clone itself: At the DNA level, this CDR3 is encoded by other sequences in the same sample as well. This sequence joins TRBV5-1 and TRBJ1-1, with 7 bases fitting TRBD1. Germline assignment: CDR1 SGHRS and CDR2 YFSETQ. The junction had 8 bases not matched to a gene; V was cut back by 4 bases and J by 8 bases. The CDR3 sequence is 13 residues long. As DNA, the CDR3 is TGCGCCAGCAGCCTCCGGACAGGTGACGAAGCTTTCTTT. Its protein is CASSLRTGDEAFF.

The chain has TRBV23-1 and TRBJ1-2; D possibly corresponds to TRBD1 (6 bases). TRBV23-1 is an open reading frame whose function is uncertain. The CDR3 runs 15 residues. Trimming took off 7 bases at V and 5 bases at J, with 20 bases between the two ends. The CDR3 coding sequence is TGCGCCAGCACCCCTCACAGGGAGCTATTTTATGGCTACACCTTC. It specifies CASTPHRELFYGYTF.

The chain combines TRBV28 with TRBJ2-7; a weak D match, TRBD2 (5 bases). Germline V gene lookup returns CDR1 MDHEN and CDR2 SYDVKM. This CDR3 is built from 12 residues. The V gene lost 5 bases and the J gene lost 7 bases, with 12 bases spanning the gap. CDR3 sequence: CASSLANGEQYF. The CDR3 nucleotides read TGTGCCAGCAGTCTAGCAAATGGGGAGCAGTACTTC.

This clone was observed many times. V usage is TRBV18 and J usage is TRBJ1-1; the D is unclear. The ends were cut back, 3 bases at V and 5 bases at J, with 13 bases in the middle. The CDR3 extends over 14 amino acids. CDR1 and CDR2 from the germline V gene are KGHSH and LQKENI. The CDR3 here is CASSPGGRETEAFF. CDR3 coding DNA: TGTGCCAGCTCACCGGGCGGGAGGGAGACTGAAGCTTTCTTT. Supplemented by reference TRBV18 and TRBJ1-1, the full variable domain reads NAGVMQNPRHLVRRRGQEARLRCSPMKGHSHVYWYRQLPEEGLKFMVYLQKENIIDESGMPKERFSAEFPKEGPSILRIQQVVRGDSAAYFCASSPGGRETEAFFGQGTRLTVV.

This clone has just a few counts. The rearrangement uses TRBV18 and TRBJ2-6; no firm D call. Trimming removed 6 bases from V and 0 bases from J, with 15 bases in between. The CDR3 runs to 17 residues. Germline V gene data show CDR1 as KGHSH and CDR2 as LQKENI. This chain's CDR3 is CASSPFGPLSGANVLTF. Here the CDR3 DNA reads TGTGCCAGCTCCCCATTTGGCCCCCTCTCTGGGGCCAACGTCCTGACTTTC. Filled out from reference TRBV18 and TRBJ2-6, the complete variable domain reads NAGVMQNPRHLVRRRGQEARLRCSPMKGHSHVYWYRQLPEEGLKFMVYLQKENIIDESGMPKERFSAEFPKEGPSILRIQQVVRGDSAAYFCASSPFGPLSGANVLTFGAGSRLTVL.

In regard to this clone: At the DNA level, this CDR3 is encoded by other sequences in the same sample as well. V and J are TRBV11-2 and TRBJ2-7; D gene ambiguous. Trimming shortened V by 1 base and J by 3 bases, and 7 bases separated the two germline ends. The germline gives CDR1 SGHAT, CDR2 FQNNGV. The CDR3 extends over 13 amino acids. CDR3 in amino acids: CASSLGLLYEQYF. CDR3 sequence (DNA): TGTGCCAGCAGCTTAGGGCTCCTCTACGAGCAGTACTTC. The variable domain in full, completed from reference TRBV11-2 and TRBJ2-7, reads EAGVAQSPRYKIIEKRQSVAFWCNPISGHATLYWYQQILGQGPKLLIQFQNNGVVDDSQLPKDRFSAERLKGVDSTLKIQPAKLEDSAVYLCASSLGLLYEQYFGPGTRLTVT.

This clone turned up a few times. This chain joins TRBV29-1 and TRBJ1-1, with D possibly being TRBD1 (5 bases). V lost 3 bases to trimming and J lost 5 bases, with 13 bases between them. CDR3 length: 13 residues. The V gene's germline CDR1 is SQVTM and CDR2 ANQGSEA. The CDR3 coding sequence is TGCAGCGTTGATAAGGGGTTAGGGACTGAAGCTTTCTTT. It is translated as CSVDKGLGTEAFF.

Here the CDR3 DNA reads TGTGCCAGCAGTACGCGACTAGCGGGAACAGATACGCAGTATTTT. Translating gives CASSTRLAGTDTQYF. The chain uses TRBV27 and TRBJ2-3, with 11 nucleotides matching TRBD2. This CDR3 is 15 amino acids long. Germline assignment: CDR1 MNHEY and CDR2 SMNVEV (reference sequence). Trimming at V came to 5 bases and at J to 3 bases, leaving 4 bases not matched to a gene.

The rearrangement links TRBV5-6 to TRBJ2-4; 9 positions agree with TRBD2. J was trimmed by 7 bases and V by 4 bases; bases with no gene match: 3. Germline CDR1 reads SGHDT; CDR2 reads YYEEEE. This CDR3 is 13 amino acids long. The CDR3 nucleotides read TGTGCCAGCAGCCCGCGGGGGGGGAACATTCAGTACTTC. It is translated as CASSPRGGNIQYF.

The chain joins TRBV28 to TRBJ2-5, with D possibly being TRBD1 (6 bases). With 6 bases removed from V and 5 bases from J, the gap between germline ends came to 13 bases. The CDR3 spans 13 residues. CDR1 and CDR2 from the germline V gene are MDHEN and SYDVKM. The DNA of the CDR3 is TGTGCCAGCAGAGGGGCAGGGGAGGAGACCCAGTACTTC. Amino acids: CASRGAGEETQYF.

V usage is TRBV21-1 and J usage is TRBJ2-5; the D segment call TRBD2 is taken from the table without a DNA check. TRBV21-1 is assigned pseudogene status. The CDR3 extends over 13 amino acids. The chain's CDR3 is CASSKATEETQYF. Written as DNA, the CDR3 is TGTGCCAGCAGCAAAGCGACTGAAGAGACCCAGTACTTC.